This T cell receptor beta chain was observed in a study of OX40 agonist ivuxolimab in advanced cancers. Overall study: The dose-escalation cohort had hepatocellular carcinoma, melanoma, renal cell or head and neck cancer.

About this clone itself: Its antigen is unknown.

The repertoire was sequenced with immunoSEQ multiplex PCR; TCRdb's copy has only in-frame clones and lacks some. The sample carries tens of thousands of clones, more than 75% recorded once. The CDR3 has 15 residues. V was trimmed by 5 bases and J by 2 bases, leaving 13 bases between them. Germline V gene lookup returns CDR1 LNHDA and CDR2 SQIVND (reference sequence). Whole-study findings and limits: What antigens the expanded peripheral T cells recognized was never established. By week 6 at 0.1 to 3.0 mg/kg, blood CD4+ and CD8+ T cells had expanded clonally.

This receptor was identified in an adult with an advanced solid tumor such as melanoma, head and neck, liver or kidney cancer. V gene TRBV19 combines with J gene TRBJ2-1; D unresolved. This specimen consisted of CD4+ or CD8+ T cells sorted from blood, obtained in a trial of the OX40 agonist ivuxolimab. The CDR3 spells CASSSWAGTYNEQFF. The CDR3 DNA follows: TGTGCCAGTAGTTCTTGGGCAGGTACCTACAATGAGCAGTTCTTC. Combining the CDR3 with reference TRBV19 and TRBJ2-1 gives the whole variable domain DGGITQSPKYLFRKEGQNVTLSCEQNLNHDAMYWYRQDPGQGLRLIYYSQIVNDFQKGDIAEGYSVSREKKESFPLTVTSAQKNPTAFYLCASSSWAGTYNEQFFGPGTRLTVL.